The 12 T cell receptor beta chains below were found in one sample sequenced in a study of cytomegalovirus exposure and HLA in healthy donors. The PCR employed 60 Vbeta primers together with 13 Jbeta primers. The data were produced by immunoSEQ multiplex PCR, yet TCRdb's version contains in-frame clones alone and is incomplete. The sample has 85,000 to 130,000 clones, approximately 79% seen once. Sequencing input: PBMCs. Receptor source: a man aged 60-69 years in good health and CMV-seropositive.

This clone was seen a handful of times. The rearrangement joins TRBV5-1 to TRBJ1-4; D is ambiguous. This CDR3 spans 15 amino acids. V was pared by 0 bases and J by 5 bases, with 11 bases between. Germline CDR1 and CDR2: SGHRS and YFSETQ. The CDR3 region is CASSLAPGPNEKLFF. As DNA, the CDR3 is TGCGCCAGCAGCTTGGCACCGGGTCCAAATGAAAAACTGTTTTTT.

This CDR3 is CASSPDAVGEQYF. CDR3 nucleotide sequence: TGTGCCAGCAGCCCCGACGCGGTCGGGGAGCAGTACTTC. This chain uses TRBV11-2 with TRBJ2-7, with no clear D. CDR3 size: 13 residues. Per the germline V gene, CDR1 is SGHAT and CDR2 is FQNNGV. Trimming took 5 bases from V and 7 from J, leaving 15 bases between them.

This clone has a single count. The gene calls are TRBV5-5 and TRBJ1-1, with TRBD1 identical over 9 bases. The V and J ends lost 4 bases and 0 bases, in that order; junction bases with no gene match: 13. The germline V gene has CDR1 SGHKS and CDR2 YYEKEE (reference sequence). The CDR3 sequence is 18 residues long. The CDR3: CASSPEQGAFLMNTEAFF. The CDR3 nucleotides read TGTGCCAGCAGCCCTGAACAGGGGGCCTTCCTCATGAACACTGAAGCTTTCTTT.

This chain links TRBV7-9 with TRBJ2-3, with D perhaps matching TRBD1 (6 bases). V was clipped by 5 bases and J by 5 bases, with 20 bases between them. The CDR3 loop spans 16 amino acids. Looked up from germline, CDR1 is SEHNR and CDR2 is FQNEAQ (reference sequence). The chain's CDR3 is CASSGTSDSRGDTQYF. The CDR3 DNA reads TGTGCCAGCAGCGGTACGTCGGACAGCCGAGGAGATACGCAGTATTTT.

The CDR3 coding sequence is TGTGCCAGCAATCGTGACAGATCAGCCTATGGCTACACCTTC. Residues: CASNRDRSAYGYTF. V gene TRBV9 combines with J gene TRBJ1-2, with D perhaps matching TRBD1 (5 bases). CDR3 size: 14 residues. CDR1 and CDR2 (germline): SGDLS, YYNGEE. V shed 6 bases and J shed 4 bases, with 16 bases lying between them.

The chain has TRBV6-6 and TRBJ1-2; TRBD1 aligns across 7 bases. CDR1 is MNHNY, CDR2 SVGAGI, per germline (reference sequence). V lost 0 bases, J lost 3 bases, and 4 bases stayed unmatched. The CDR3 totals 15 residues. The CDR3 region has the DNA TGTGCCAGCAGTTACTCCAACAGGGGATACTATGGCTACACCTTC. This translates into CASSYSNRGYYGYTF.

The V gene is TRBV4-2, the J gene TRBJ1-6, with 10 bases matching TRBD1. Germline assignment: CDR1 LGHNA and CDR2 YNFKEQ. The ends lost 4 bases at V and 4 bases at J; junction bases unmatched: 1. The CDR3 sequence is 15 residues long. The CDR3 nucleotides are TGTGCCAGCAGCCGACAGGGGGCATATAATTCACCCCTCCACTTT. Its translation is CASSRQGAYNSPLHF.

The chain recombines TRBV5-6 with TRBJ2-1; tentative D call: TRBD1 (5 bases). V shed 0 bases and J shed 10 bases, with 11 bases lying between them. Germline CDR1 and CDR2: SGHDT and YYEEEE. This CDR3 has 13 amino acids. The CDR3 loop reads CASSLAGQIEQFF. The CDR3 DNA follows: TGTGCCAGCAGCTTGGCCGGACAAATAGAGCAGTTCTTC.

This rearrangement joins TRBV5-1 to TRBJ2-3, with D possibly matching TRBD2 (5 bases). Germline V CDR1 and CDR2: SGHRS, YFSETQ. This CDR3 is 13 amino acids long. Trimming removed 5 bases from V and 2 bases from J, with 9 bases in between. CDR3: CASRKADTDTQYF. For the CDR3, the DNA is TGCGCCAGCAGGAAAGCGGACACAGATACGCAGTATTTT.

Written as DNA, the CDR3 is TGTGCCAGCAGGCGCGCCCACGGCTACACCTTC. Amino acid sequence: CASRRAHGYTF. The rearrangement joins TRBV6-5 to TRBJ1-2, with D uncertain. The germline V gene encodes CDR1 MNHEY and CDR2 SVGAGI. V lost 6 bases and J lost 8, with 10 bases in between. This CDR3 has 11 amino acids.

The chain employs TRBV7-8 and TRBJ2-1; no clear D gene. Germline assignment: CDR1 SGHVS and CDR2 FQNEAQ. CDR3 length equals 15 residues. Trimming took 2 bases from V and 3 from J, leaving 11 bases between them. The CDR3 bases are TGTGCCAGCAGCTTAAGTAGTCTTCGCTACAATGAGCAGTTCTTC. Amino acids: CASSLSSLRYNEQFF.

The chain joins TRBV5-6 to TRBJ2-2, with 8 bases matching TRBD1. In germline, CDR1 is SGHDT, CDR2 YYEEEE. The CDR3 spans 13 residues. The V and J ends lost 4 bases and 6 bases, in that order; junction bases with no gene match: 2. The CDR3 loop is CASSRTGPGELFF. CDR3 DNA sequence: TGTGCCAGCAGCCGGACAGGGCCCGGGGAGCTGTTTTTT. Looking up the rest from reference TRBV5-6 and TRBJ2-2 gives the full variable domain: DAGVTQSPTHLIKTRGQQVTLRCSPKSGHDTVSWYQQALGQGPQFIFQYYEEEERQRGNFPDRFSGHQFPNYSSELNVNALLLGDSALYLCASSRTGPGELFFGEGSRLTVL.